These 31 T cell receptor beta chains came from one sample sequenced in a study of neurological immune-mediated disorders. MiXCR, applied by TCRdb to the 5' RACE reads, yields one record per CDR3 protein. The repertoire consists of 35,000 to 45,000 distinct CDR3 sequences, with roughly 15% occurring once and the leading ten covering over 20%. The material sequenced was PBMCs. These TCRs come from a woman aged 50 to 65 with HTLV-1-associated myelopathy (HAM/TSP).

In its sample, this clonotype was seen a few times. The V and J genes are TRBV6-1 and TRBJ1-3, with D perhaps TRBD1 (5 bases). The V and J ends lost 2 bases and 5 bases respectively, with 19 bases between them. The CDR3 has 17 amino acids. CDR1 and CDR2 from the germline V gene are MNHNS and SASEGT. CDR3 coding DNA: TGTGCCAGCAGTGAATACGTGGCAGGGTCTGGTCGAAACACCATATATTTT. The encoded protein is CASSEYVAGSGRNTIYF.

The sample holds many counts of this clonotype. The V gene is TRBV28, the J gene TRBJ2-1, with a possible D match to TRBD2 (7 bases). Trimming removed 9 bases from V and 8 bases from J, with 20 bases in between. From germline, CDR1 is MDHEN and CDR2 SYDVKM. The CDR3 is 14 amino acids. The CDR3 nucleotides read TGTGCCAGTTGGGAGGGGGGGGTGGGGTATGAGCAGTTCTTC. It is translated as CASWEGGVGYEQFF. Full variable domain (rest looked up from reference TRBV28 and TRBJ2-1): DVKVTQSSRYLVKRTGEKVFLECVQDMDHENMFWYRQDPGLGLRLIYFSYDVKMKEKGDIPEGYSVSREKKERFSLILESASTNQTSMYLCASWEGGVGYEQFFGPGTRLTVL.

This clonotype came up many times. V and J are TRBV28 and TRBJ1-2, with D possibly matching TRBD1 (5 bases). Germline V lookup: CDR1 MDHEN, CDR2 SYDVKM. Between the trimmed V and J ends, which lost 3 bases and 4 bases, there was a span of 6 bases. This CDR3 has 12 amino acids. The chain's CDR3 is CASSLGVYGYTF. Here the CDR3 DNA reads TGTGCCAGCAGTTTGGGGGTCTATGGCTACACCTTC.

The sample holds many counts of this clonotype. This chain joins TRBV20-1 and TRBJ1-1; no clear D gene. The V gene lost 6 bases and the J gene lost 3 bases, with 14 bases spanning the gap. This CDR3 spans 13 amino acids. Germline-derived CDR1 and CDR2 are DFQATT and SNEGSKA (reference sequence). CDR3 in amino acids: CSAGGRTDTEAFF. The DNA of the CDR3 is TGCAGTGCCGGAGGACGGACCGACACTGAAGCTTTCTTT.

This clonotype appeared many times. The chain recombines TRBV5-1 with TRBJ2-7; D is possibly TRBD2 (6 bases). The CDR3 covers 13 residues. The V end was cut by 4 bases, the J end by 1 base, with 9 bases between. From germline, CDR1 is SGHRS and CDR2 YFSETQ. As DNA, the CDR3 is TGCGCCAGCAGCCGCGGGGTTTCCTACGAGCAGTACTTC. This translates into CASSRGVSYEQYF.

This clonotype was recorded at least ten times. This chain connects TRBV18 to TRBJ2-2, with 9 bases aligning to TRBD1. Trimming cost V 3 bases and J 1 base; bases outside gene matches: 3. CDR1 and CDR2 from the germline V gene are KGHSH and LQKENI. The CDR3 extends over 16 amino acids. CDR3 in amino acids: CASSPGTGKNTGELFF. CDR3 DNA sequence: TGTGCCAGCTCACCTGGGACAGGGAAGAACACCGGGGAGCTGTTTTTT. The full variable domain, in which reference TRBV18 and TRBJ2-2 provide the parts outside the CDR3, is NAGVMQNPRHLVRRRGQEARLRCSPMKGHSHVYWYRQLPEEGLKFMVYLQKENIIDESGMPKERFSAEFPKEGPSILRIQQVVRGDSAAYFCASSPGTGKNTGELFFGEGSRLTVL.

Many counts were recorded for this clonotype. V and J are TRBV20-1 and TRBJ2-7, with 7 bases that match TRBD1. CDR3 length equals 13 residues. Germline V CDR1 and CDR2: DFQATT, SNEGSKA (reference sequence). J was trimmed by 5 bases and V by 4 bases; bases with no gene match: 8. CDR3 DNA: TGCAGTGCTAAACTACAGGGGAGCCACGAGCAGTACTTC. The encoded protein is CSAKLQGSHEQYF.

This clonotype showed up many times. The chain combines TRBV5-1 with TRBJ2-1; 9 bases match TRBD2. The V gene's germline CDR1 is SGHRS and CDR2 YFSETQ. The trim removed 3 bases at V and 6 bases at J, leaving 10 bases unmatched. This CDR3 has 16 amino acids. For the CDR3, the DNA is TGCGCCAGCAGCTCCCCCCTCAGCGGGGGGCGCAATGAGCAGTTCTTC. This sequence encodes CASSSPLSGGRNEQFF.

This clonotype was seen repeatedly, ten times or more. This chain links TRBV20-1 with TRBJ2-1; 12 bases are a match to TRBD2. The CDR3 loop spans 14 amino acids. J lost 3 bases, V lost 5 bases, and 2 bases had no gene match. Germline V lookup: CDR1 DFQATT, CDR2 SNEGSKA (reference sequence). The CDR3 DNA follows: TGCAGTGCTTCTAGCGGGGGGGACTACAATGAGCAGTTCTTC. Translated, it gives CSASSGGDYNEQFF.

V gene TRBV3-1 combines with J gene TRBJ1-5; the D gene is possibly TRBD1 (5 bases). Germline V lookup: CDR1 LGHDT, CDR2 YNNKEL (reference sequence). V lost 8 bases and J lost 0, with 17 bases in between. The CDR3 has 16 residues. CDR3 sequence reads: CASQEEPGFSNQPQHF. CDR3 in DNA: TGTGCCAGCCAAGAAGAGCCAGGGTTTAGCAATCAGCCCCAGCATTTT.

The sample holds a few counts of this clonotype. The V call is TRBV12-3 or TRBV12-4, the J call TRBJ1-2, with TRBD1 identical over 7 bases. V dropped 7 bases and J dropped 8; count of bases not matched to a gene: 7. The CDR3 contains 12 residues. This chain's CDR3 is CASILQGSGYTF. The CDR3 nucleotides read TGTGCCAGCATCTTACAGGGGTCCGGCTACACCTTC.

There are many counts of this clonotype. The chain uses TRBV5-1 and TRBJ1-1; possible D gene TRBD1, 5 bases. CDR3 length equals 14 residues. The V and J ends lost 4 bases and 5 bases respectively, with 15 bases between them. From germline, CDR1 is SGHRS and CDR2 YFSETQ. In nucleotides, the CDR3 is TGCGCCAGCAGCGCCGGGTGGGGGTCAACTGAAGCTTTCTTT. This translates into CASSAGWGSTEAFF.

In its sample, this clonotype was seen many times. The chain links TRBV27 to TRBJ1-3; no reliable D call. The V and J ends lost 4 bases and 15 bases respectively, with 16 bases between them. CDR3 length: 12 amino acids. From germline, CDR1 is MNHEY and CDR2 SMNVEV (reference sequence). CDR3 bases: TGTGCCAGCAGTTCAGGCCGGGCCCCGGAATATTTT. Protein sequence: CASSSGRAPEYF.

This clonotype came up a few times. The rearrangement links TRBV5-1 to TRBJ2-4; D may correspond to TRBD1 or TRBD2 (5 bases each). The CDR3 has 13 amino acids. The V end was cut by 0 bases, the J end by 8 bases, with 9 bases between. CDR1 and CDR2 from the germline V gene are SGHRS and YFSETQ. The CDR3 sequence: CASSLGQGDIQYF. In DNA form, the CDR3 reads TGCGCCAGCAGCTTGGGGCAGGGAGACATTCAGTACTTC.

This clonotype was observed at least ten times. V and J are TRBV28 and TRBJ2-5; D is undetermined. Germline V gene lookup returns CDR1 MDHEN and CDR2 SYDVKM. Trimming shortened V by 4 bases and J by 4 bases, and 10 bases separated the two germline ends. The CDR3 runs 13 residues. CDR3 amino acids: CASSSSLPETQYF. The CDR3 DNA follows: TGTGCCAGCAGTTCCAGCCTCCCAGAGACCCAGTACTTC.

This clonotype was detected many times. The V and J genes are TRBV6-5 and TRBJ2-6; D is perhaps TRBD1 or TRBD2 (5 bases each). Trimming took 7 bases from V and 6 from J, leaving 13 bases between them. The CDR3 extends over 14 amino acids. The germline CDR1 and CDR2 sequences are MNHEY and SVGAGI. CDR3 in DNA: TGTGCCAGCACCGTACTGGGGGAGGCCAACGTCCTGACTTTC. It translates to CASTVLGEANVLTF.

This clonotype showed up many times. The chain has TRBV7-2 and TRBJ2-5; maybe TRBD1 (7 bases). This CDR3 is built from 16 residues. The germline gives CDR1 SGHTA, CDR2 FQGNSA. The germline V and J ends were trimmed by 4 bases and 2 bases, with 17 bases remaining between them. Written as DNA, the CDR3 is TGTGCCAGCAGCTACCCCTACAGGGGACTTCAAGAGACCCAGTACTTC. This encodes CASSYPYRGLQETQYF.

The chain uses TRBV12-3 or TRBV12-4 and TRBJ1-5; D is perhaps TRBD1 (5 bases). CDR3 size: 13 residues. The ends were cut back, 6 bases at V and 7 bases at J, with 13 bases in the middle. CDR3 in DNA: TGTGCCAGCAGCATCCAGGGAGAGCAGCCCCAGCATTTT. Translation: CASSIQGEQPQHF.

This clonotype was detected ten times or more. J is TRBJ1-1 and V is TRBV5-1; D unclear. V was pared by 2 bases and J by 0 bases, with 8 bases between. There are 14 residues in the CDR3. From germline, CDR1 is SGHRS and CDR2 YFSETQ. The CDR3 loop reads CASSLDTVNTEAFF. DNA of the CDR3: TGCGCCAGCAGCTTAGACACAGTGAACACTGAAGCTTTCTTT.

This clonotype has ten or more counts. This chain connects TRBV7-2 to TRBJ1-4; TRBD1 is a possible D gene (6 bases). CDR3 size: 14 residues. The germline CDR1 and CDR2 sequences are SGHTA and FQGNSA. Deletions cut 0 bases from V and 5 bases from J, with 7 bases between. The CDR3 region has the DNA TGTGCCAGCAGCTTAGCAGGGGGAAATGAAAAACTGTTTTTT. Protein: CASSLAGGNEKLFF. The variable domain in full, completed from reference TRBV7-2 and TRBJ1-4, reads GAGVSQSPSNKVTEKGKDVELRCDPISGHTALYWYRQSLGQGLEFLIYFQGNSAPDKSGLPSDRFSAERTGGSVSTLTIQRTQQEDSAVYLCASSLAGGNEKLFFGSGTQLSVL.

This clonotype was observed many times. This chain joins TRBV11-3 and TRBJ2-1; D is undetermined. CDR1 SGHNT and CDR2 YENEEA come from the germline V gene. The CDR3 totals 16 residues. Trimming stripped 2 bases from V and 3 bases from J, with 14 bases between. Here the CDR3 reads CASSLSGGLVYNEQFF. CDR3 bases: TGTGCCAGCAGCTTATCGGGTGGGCTCGTCTACAATGAGCAGTTCTTC.

This clonotype showed up many times. This chain uses TRBV6-6 with TRBJ2-3, with 8 nucleotides matching TRBD2. The CDR3 has 15 amino acids. CDR1 and CDR2 from the germline V gene are MNHNY and SVGAGI (reference sequence). The ends lost 8 bases at V and 6 bases at J; junction bases unmatched: 13. The DNA of the CDR3 is TGTGCCAGCGCATTACTCGGGGGGGCTGGGGATACGCAGTATTTT. Translated, it gives CASALLGGAGDTQYF.

This clonotype was recorded at least ten times. CDR3 DNA sequence: TGTGCCAGCGGGGGGACAGGAAAGACCCAGTACTTC. Its protein product is CASGGTGKTQYF. The chain links TRBV3-1 to TRBJ2-5, with 8 bases matching TRBD1. Germline-derived CDR1 and CDR2 are LGHDT and YNNKEL (reference sequence). V was clipped by 8 bases and J by 6 bases; unmatched bases: 5. This CDR3 is built from 12 residues.

This clonotype was observed many times. The chain couples TRBV5-1 to TRBJ2-5; D possibly corresponds to TRBD1 (5 bases). Germline CDR1 SGHRS, CDR2 YFSETQ. The V end was cut by 4 bases, the J end by 1 base, with 14 bases between. This CDR3 is built from 15 residues. The CDR3 loop reads CASSPRQGGQETQYF. CDR3 in DNA: TGCGCCAGCAGCCCCCGGCAGGGCGGCCAAGAGACCCAGTACTTC. Full variable domain (rest looked up from reference TRBV5-1 and TRBJ2-5): KAGVTQTPRYLIKTRGQQVTLSCSPISGHRSVSWYQQTPGQGLQFLFEYFSETQRNKGNFPGRFSGRQFSNSRSEMNVSTLELGDSALYLCASSPRQGGQETQYFGPGTRLLVL.

This clonotype was seen many times. The V and J genes are TRBV5-5 and TRBJ2-7; 7 bases map to TRBD1. This CDR3 contains 14 residues. J gave up 3 bases and V 4 bases, and 7 bases lay outside the gene matches. The germline gives CDR1 SGHKS, CDR2 YYEKEE (reference sequence). CDR3 sequence (DNA): TGTGCCAGCAGCCTTGCCGACAGGGTCTACGAGCAGTACTTC. This codes for CASSLADRVYEQYF.

This clonotype was detected only once. The chain uses TRBV24-1 and TRBJ1-2; D may be TRBD1 (6 bases). CDR3 size: 15 residues. The V and J ends lost 4 bases and 6 bases respectively, with 17 bases between them. Germline CDR1 is KGHDR and CDR2 is SFDVKD. The CDR3 bases are TGTGCCACCAGTGACCAGACAGGCTCGGAGCATGGCTACACCTTC. Its translation is CATSDQTGSEHGYTF.

This clonotype was counted ten times or more. The chain recombines TRBV5-1 with TRBJ1-2, with 9 bases that match TRBD1. Germline lookup yields CDR1 SGHRS and CDR2 YFSETQ. The CDR3 is 17 residues long. V lost 4 bases to trimming and J lost 2 bases; unmatched junction nucleotides: 12. The CDR3 region is CASSNPGQGWENYGYTF. The CDR3 region has the DNA TGCGCCAGCAGCAATCCGGGACAGGGATGGGAGAACTATGGCTACACCTTC.

This clonotype was detected ten times or more. This chain links TRBV9 with TRBJ2-5; 13 positions match TRBD2. Germline trimming cut 3 bases from V and 5 bases from J; bases unmatched to any gene: 4. The CDR3 totals 15 residues. Germline CDR1 and CDR2: SGDLS and YYNGEE. The CDR3 protein is CASSGPGLAGETQYF. CDR3 DNA: TGTGCCAGCAGCGGACCGGGACTAGCGGGGGAGACCCAGTACTTC. The whole variable domain, remainder taken from reference TRBV9 and TRBJ2-5, is DSGVTQTPKHLITATGQRVTLRCSPRSGDLSVYWYQQSLDQGLQFLIQYYNGEERAKGNILERFSAQQFPDLHSELNLSSLELGDSALYFCASSGPGLAGETQYFGPGTRLLVL.

This clonotype was recorded at least ten times. J is TRBJ1-2 and V is TRBV7-2; D might be TRBD1 (6 bases). CDR1 and CDR2 from the germline V gene are SGHTA and FQGNSA. The CDR3 has 15 residues. Deletions cut 7 bases from V and 1 base from J, with 16 bases between. CDR3 protein: CASTFLRGINYGYTF. CDR3 in DNA: TGTGCCAGCACCTTCCTCAGGGGCATTAACTATGGCTACACCTTC.

This clonotype was counted at least ten times. CDR3 sequence reads: CAISPAGESYGYTF. CDR3 sequence (DNA): TGTGCCATCAGTCCGGCCGGGGAGAGCTATGGCTACACCTTC. The chain links TRBV10-3 to TRBJ1-2; D gene ambiguous. Trimming took 5 bases from V and 4 from J, leaving 14 bases between them. Germline-derived CDR1 and CDR2 are ENHRY and SYGVKD. The CDR3 totals 14 residues.

This clonotype was recorded many times. The gene calls are TRBV7-2 and TRBJ2-3, with D perhaps matching TRBD2 (6 bases). The CDR3 loop spans 16 amino acids. The V end lost 5 bases, the J end lost 8 bases, and 23 bases lay between the germline ends. Germline CDR1 SGHTA, CDR2 FQGNSA. The CDR3 here is CASSPLPDRLRGTQYF. Here the CDR3 DNA reads TGTGCCAGCAGCCCCCTGCCAGACCGCCTGCGGGGTACGCAGTATTTT.